This is a list of T cell receptor beta chains from one sample in a study of response to subunit inactivated influenza vaccine. TCRdb ran MiXCR on the RT-PCR reads and lists one entry per CDR3 protein. The table shows about 540,000 distinct CDR3 sequences, with 20% to 25% occurring only once. These data were likewise used in another study, on T cells expressing NK-cell markers.

The source material was CD4+ T cells sorted from PBMCs, sampled 12 days after vaccination. The receptors shown here come from a man aged 45-65 years who received an inactivated influenza vaccine. Each CDR3 is given with its conserved first and last residue. The order of the fields is clone size, J gene, D gene, V gene, CDR3 DNA, CDR3 protein. The D gene is left open where the match is weak. Rows may omit the clone size; those that give it use once, few, many or a size class.

>.|TRBJ1-4|.|TRBV5-1
TGCGCCAGCAGCCTTGCGTCAGTGGGTGGTGAAAAACTGTTTTTT
CASSLASVGGEKLFF
>many|TRBJ1-1|.|TRBV12-3/TRBV12-4
TGTGCCAGCAGTTTCGGAACAGAGGCTTTCTTT
CASSFGTEAFF
>.|TRBJ2-5|TRBD1|TRBV4-3
TGCGCCAGCAGCCAGTCCACAGGGGTTCCAGAGACCCAGTACTTC
CASSQSTGVPETQYF
>few|TRBJ2-5|.|TRBV5-1
TGCGCCAGCAGCTTGTTTCAGGACACGGAGACCCAGTACTTC
CASSLFQDTETQYF
>few|TRBJ2-3|.|TRBV9
TGTGCCAGCAGCGTAGAGTCTCACTCAGATACGCAGTATTTT
CASSVESHSDTQYF
>.|TRBJ1-1|.|TRBV5-1
TGCGCCAGCAGCTTGGAAACCGCGGGGACTGAAGCTTTCTTT
CASSLETAGTEAFF
>.|TRBJ2-7|TRBD1|TRBV12-3/TRBV12-4
TGTGCCAGCTCGGGACAGCAGCTCTACGAGCAGTACTTC
CASSGQQLYEQYF
>.|TRBJ2-1|.|TRBV14
TGTGCCAGCAGACCTCGCGACCAGGGTGGTGAGCAGTTCTTC
CASRPRDQGGEQFF
>.|TRBJ1-5|TRBD1|TRBV5-5
TGTGCCAGCAGCTTGGGTACAGGGGTAGGGGGCAATCAGCCCCAGCATTTT
CASSLGTGVGGNQPQHF
>.|TRBJ2-7|.|TRBV7-2
TGTGCCAGCAGTTTTACTAGCCCAGGCGAGCAGTACTTC
CASSFTSPGEQYF
>few|TRBJ2-1|TRBD2|TRBV6-1
TGTGCCAGCAGTGAAGCGGGGACTAGGGTGGATGAGCAGTTCTTC
CASSEAGTRVDEQFF
>many|TRBJ2-5|.|TRBV6-2/TRBV6-3
TGTGCCAGCATTCCTCGTTCGCTCGGAGAGACCCAGTACTTC
CASIPRSLGETQYF
>.|TRBJ2-3|.|TRBV7-2
TGTGCCAGCAGCTTAGCAGGGACATACGATACGCAGTATTTT
CASSLAGTYDTQYF
>.|TRBJ2-1|.|TRBV7-2
TGTGCCAGCAGCTTAGGCTGGAGCTCCTACAATGAGCAGTTCTTC
CASSLGWSSYNEQFF
>.|TRBJ2-2|.|TRBV5-4
TGTGCCAGCAGTCCTCGTGAGGGTTCGGTCACCGGGGAGCTGTTTTTT
CASSPREGSVTGELFF
>many|TRBJ2-1|.|TRBV19
TGTGCCAGTAGTATTCTCCGGACACGGAACAATGAGCAGTTCTTC
CASSILRTRNNEQFF
>many|TRBJ2-3|TRBD2|TRBV29-1
TGCAGCGTTGAAGAGGCAGCGGGGGCCGCCACAGATACGCAGTATTTT
CSVEEAAGAATDTQYF
>.|TRBJ1-1|.|TRBV28
TGTGCCAGCAGTCCACCAGTGGGGATGAACACTGAAGCTTTCTTT
CASSPPVGMNTEAFF
>.|TRBJ2-5|TRBD2|TRBV12-3/TRBV12-4
TGTGCCAGCAGCCCGGGACTAGTGGGGGAGACCCAGTACTTC
CASSPGLVGETQYF
>few|TRBJ2-1|.|TRBV6-5
TGTGCCAGCAGTTATGGCGGGCCTAGCTCCTACAATGAGCAGTTCTTC
CASSYGGPSSYNEQFF
>.|TRBJ2-1|TRBD1|TRBV5-1
TGCGCCAGCAGCACTGGGACAGGGCGATACAATGAGCAGTTCTTC
CASSTGTGRYNEQFF
>few|TRBJ2-1|.|TRBV7-2
TGTGCCAGCAGCTTAGCCTTTGTGTCGGGGAATGAGCAGTTCTTC
CASSLAFVSGNEQFF
>.|TRBJ2-2|TRBD2|TRBV5-1
TGCGCCAGCAGCTTCCTAGCGGAGAACACCGGGGAGCTGTTTTTT
CASSFLAENTGELFF
>few|TRBJ1-2|TRBD1|TRBV12-3/TRBV12-4
TGTGCCAGCACCCGCGCGAGGAGGGGGCTCTTTGGCTACACCTTC
CASTRARRGLFGYTF
>few|TRBJ2-5|.|TRBV20-1
TGCAGTGCTAGGCCCAGCGGCCGGAACCAAGAGACCCAGTACTTC
CSARPSGRNQETQYF
>few|TRBJ2-7|.|TRBV20-1
TGCAGTGCCGCCCTAGGGGCTAACGAGCAGTACTTC
CSAALGANEQYF
>many|TRBJ1-5|.|TRBV12-3/TRBV12-4
TGTGCCAGCTCGAGAGCCGTTGGGAATCAGCCCCAGCATTTT
CASSRAVGNQPQHF
>few|TRBJ2-3|.|TRBV11-3
TGTGCCAGCAGCCCGTGGGGCGCAGATACGCAGTATTTT
CASSPWGADTQYF
>many|TRBJ2-3|.|TRBV20-1
TGCAGTGCTAGAGGTGGGAGACGCACAGATACGCAGTATTTT
CSARGGRRTDTQYF
>.|TRBJ1-3|.|TRBV15
TGTGCCACCAGCAGAGATTACTCTGGAAACACCATATATTTT
CATSRDYSGNTIYF
>many|TRBJ1-5|.|TRBV11-2
TGTGCCAGCAGCTTAGGCCCTTATCAGCCCCAGCATTTT
CASSLGPYQPQHF
>many|TRBJ1-4|.|TRBV12-3/TRBV12-4
TGTGCCAGCACGGCTGCGGGGCCTAATGAAAAACTGTTTTTT
CASTAAGPNEKLFF
>.|TRBJ2-7|.|TRBV4-2
TGTGCCAGCAGCCAAAGTCCTAGCTTGGGGGCCTACGAGCAGTACTTC
CASSQSPSLGAYEQYF
>few|TRBJ2-1|.|TRBV4-3
TGCGCCAGCAGCCAAGACCAGGGGAATGAGCAGTTCTTC
CASSQDQGNEQFF
>few|TRBJ1-2|.|TRBV10-3
TGTGCCATCAGTGAGGACTCAACGAACTATGGCTACACCTTC
CAISEDSTNYGYTF
>.|TRBJ2-7|.|TRBV7-8
TGTGCCAGCAGCTCACACCGGGCCTTTTCCTACGAGCAGTACTTC
CASSSHRAFSYEQYF
>few|TRBJ2-7|.|TRBV15
TGTGCCACCAGCAGAGCTCGGGACACCTCCTACGAGCAGTACTTC
CATSRARDTSYEQYF
>.|TRBJ2-3|.|TRBV29-1
TGCAGCGTTGACAAGGGTAGGGATACGCAGTATTTT
CSVDKGRDTQYF
>.|TRBJ1-6|TRBD1|TRBV20-1
TGCAGTGCTAGACCCCCCGGGACAGGGACTTCACCCCTCCACTTT
CSARPPGTGTSPLHF
>.|TRBJ2-4|TRBD2|TRBV2
TGTGCCAGCAGTTCCCGGACTAGCGGGGGGCCCCGCGGCGCGAACATTCAGTACTTC
CASSSRTSGGPRGANIQYF
>.|TRBJ2-7|.|TRBV12-3/TRBV12-4
TGTGCCAGCAGCCCAGTTCACGAGCAGTACTTC
CASSPVHEQYF
>.|TRBJ1-4|.|TRBV2
TGTGCCAGCAGGTGGGCTAATGAAAAACTGTTTTTT
CASRWANEKLFF
>.|TRBJ2-7|TRBD1|TRBV4-1
TGCGCCAGCAGCCAGATAAACCGGGACAGCGAGCAGTACTTC
CASSQINRDSEQYF
>.|TRBJ2-7|.|TRBV6-5
TGTGCCAGCAGAAGGAGCTACGAGCAGTACTTC
CASRRSYEQYF
>once|TRBJ2-2|TRBD2|TRBV4-2
TGTGCCAGCAGCCAGTTAGCGGGGGCCAAAACCGGGGAGCTGTTTTTT
CASSQLAGAKTGELFF
>.|TRBJ2-5|.|TRBV4-3
TGCGCCAGCAGCCATGACAATGGGGAGACCCAGTACTTC
CASSHDNGETQYF
>few|TRBJ2-5|.|TRBV29-1
TGCAGCGTTAGGGAAAAAGAGACCCAGTACTTC
CSVREKETQYF
>.|TRBJ2-3|.|TRBV5-1
TGCGCCAGCCAAACAGGGCAAACCACAGATACGCAGTATTTT
CASQTGQTTDTQYF
>few|TRBJ2-1|TRBD1|TRBV20-1
TGCAGTGCTAGAGATTGGTTAAGGGGGCTGAACAATGAGCAGTTCTTC
CSARDWLRGLNNEQFF
>.|TRBJ1-6|.|TRBV4-3
TGCGCCAGCAGCCTAAGACAGAGTAATAATTCACCCCTCCACTTT
CASSLRQSNNSPLHF
>.|TRBJ2-5|TRBD2|TRBV5-5
TGTGCCAGCAACCCTAGCGGGGGCTGGCTGGAGACCCAGTACTTC
CASNPSGGWLETQYF
>.|TRBJ2-1|.|TRBV20-1
TGCAGTGCTGAGTCCCTGCAACAGCAGTTCTTC
CSAESLQQQFF
>few|TRBJ2-3|.|TRBV3-1
TGTGCCAGCAGCGAGACAGCCCCAGGCACAGATACGCAGTATTTT
CASSETAPGTDTQYF
>few|TRBJ2-1|.|TRBV2
TGTGCCAGCAGTGGACAGAGCAGCTCCTACAATGAGCAGTTCTTC
CASSGQSSSYNEQFF
>few|TRBJ2-5|TRBD2|TRBV6-1
TGTGCCAGCAGGACCGGGACTAGCCTGGGAGAGACCCAGTACTTC
CASRTGTSLGETQYF
>.|TRBJ1-3|.|TRBV12-3/TRBV12-4
TGTGCCAGCAGGAACCAGGGATCTGGAAACACCATATATTTT
CASRNQGSGNTIYF
>.|TRBJ2-3|TRBD2|TRBV7-2
TGTGCCACCTCAACGGGGCAGCGGGAGGCGGTGGATACGCAGTATTTT
CATSTGQREAVDTQYF